The next 10 T cell receptor beta chains were all read from a single sample in a study of T cells after yellow fever vaccination. TCRdb itself ran the 5' RACE reads through MiXCR, one entry per CDR3 protein. Altogether some 260,000 distinct CDR3 sequences are present, roughly 5% being singletons, with the ten largest covering roughly 3.5%. Material: CD4+ T cells sorted from PBMCs, obtained on the day of the yellow fever booster vaccination. Source of these receptors: a man aged 18 to 29 who received the YFV17D yellow fever vaccine.

This sequence joins TRBV2 and TRBJ2-7, with 7 bases that match TRBD1. Looked up from germline, CDR1 is SNHLY and CDR2 is FYNNEI. Trimming at V came to 6 bases and at J to 0 bases, leaving 5 bases not matched to a gene. This CDR3 region has 14 residues. DNA of the CDR3: TGTGCCAGCAGGAAGACAGGGAACTCCTACGAGCAGTACTTC. Protein sequence: CASRKTGNSYEQYF.

This clonotype was seen more than once but under ten times. The V call is TRBV13, the J call TRBJ1-2; 7 nucleotides match TRBD1. Germline V gives CDR1 PRHDT, CDR2 FYEKMQ (reference sequence). This CDR3 is built from 13 residues. Germline trimming cut 5 bases from V and 6 bases from J; bases unmatched to any gene: 6. For the CDR3, the DNA is TGTGCCAGCAGCGGCACAGGGGCGGATGGCTACACCTTC. Translating it yields CASSGTGADGYTF. Complete variable domain (other parts from reference TRBV13 and TRBJ1-2): AAGVIQSPRHLIKEKRETATLKCYPIPRHDTVYWYQQGPGQDPQFLISFYEKMQSDKGSIPDRFSAQQFSDYHSELNMSSLELGDSALYFCASSGTGADGYTFGSGTRLTVV.

This clonotype was seen only a few times. The CDR3 DNA reads TGTGCCGTAACGCGTGCGGTAGGGAACACTGAAGCTTTCTTT. It is translated as CAVTRAVGNTEAFF. This chain connects TRBV12-3 or TRBV12-4 to TRBJ1-1; no clear D. V was cut by 11 bases and J by 1 base, with 17 bases left in between. This CDR3 is 14 amino acids long.

The sample holds many counts of this clonotype. The V and J genes are TRBV5-1 and TRBJ1-5; 9 bases are shared with TRBD1. This CDR3 is 16 amino acids long. Germline values: CDR1 SGHRS, CDR2 YFSETQ. V was pared by 4 bases and J by 1 base, with 6 bases of the junction left unmatched. The CDR3 DNA reads as TGCGCCAGCAGCCCATCGGGACAGGGAAGCAATCAGCCCCAGCATTTT. Protein sequence: CASSPSGQGSNQPQHF.

This clonotype was observed many times. This chain links TRBV4-3 with TRBJ1-2; D is unclear. V shed 0 bases and J shed 7 bases, with 9 bases lying between them. The CDR3 consists of 13 residues. Germline CDR1 is LGHNA and CDR2 is YSLEER. The chain's CDR3 is CASSQESWGGYTF. DNA for the CDR3: TGCGCCAGCAGCCAAGAGTCCTGGGGTGGCTACACCTTC.

The chain couples TRBV4-2 to TRBJ1-1; possibly TRBD1 for D (5 bases). The CDR3 spans 15 residues. Deletions cut 4 bases from V and 8 bases from J, with 20 bases between. Germline CDR1 reads LGHNA; CDR2 reads YNFKEQ. The DNA for the CDR3 is TGTGCCAGCAGCCCACCCGGGAGGGGCAGGAGAGAAGCTTTCTTT. Amino acids: CASSPPGRGRREAFF.

The rearrangement links TRBV10-3 to TRBJ1-5, with D uncertain. CDR1 and CDR2 (germline): ENHRY, SYGVKD. The germline V and J ends were trimmed by 7 bases and 4 bases, with 11 bases remaining between them. The CDR3 extends over 13 amino acids. This chain's CDR3 is CAITQALNQPQHF. CDR3 coding DNA: TGTGCCATCACGCAGGCCCTTAATCAGCCCCAGCATTTT.

The gene calls are TRBV11-2 and TRBJ2-2, with 11 bases lining up with TRBD2. Germline V gene data show CDR1 as SGHAT and CDR2 as FQNNGV. This CDR3 is 17 amino acids long. With V trimmed by 5 bases and J by 6 bases, 11 bases remained unmatched. CDR3 nucleotide sequence: TGTGCCAGCAGCCTACTCTGGCCTAGCGGGGGGCCCGGGGAGCTGTTTTTT. This gives the protein CASSLLWPSGGPGELFF.

This clonotype was recorded at least ten times. The V gene is TRBV7-9, the J gene TRBJ2-2; 7 bases map to TRBD1. V gave up 3 bases and J gave up 7 bases; unmatched junction bases: 2. The germline CDR1 and CDR2 sequences are SEHNR and FQNEAQ (reference sequence). The CDR3 is made up of 13 amino acids. The CDR3, as DNA: TGTGCCAGCAGCTTTGCAGGGGGCGGGGAGCTGTTTTTT. Its protein is CASSFAGGGELFF.

The rearrangement joins TRBV2 to TRBJ2-7; 7 bases align to TRBD1. The germline V gene encodes CDR1 SNHLY and CDR2 FYNNEI. Trimming cost V 6 bases and J 4 bases; bases outside gene matches: 6. CDR3 length: 13 amino acids. The CDR3 reads CASSRDREYEQYV. In nucleotides, the CDR3 is TGTGCCAGCAGCCGGGACAGAGAATACGAGCAGTACGTC.